One and the same sample provided the 32 T cell receptor beta chains below, sequenced in a study of T cell responses to AZD1222 COVID-19 vaccine. Sequenced by immunoSEQ multiplex PCR; TCRdb stores in-frame clones only, minus some. The sample contains 150,000 or so clones, approximately 88% of which appear only once. Sequenced here: peripheral blood, sampled on day 0 of MenACWY control vaccination. The receptors were gathered from an adult in good health.

V usage is TRBV7-2 and J usage is TRBJ2-5, with TRBD2 identical over 9 bases. V trimming: 2 bases; J trimming: 5 bases; junction bases outside the gene matches: 9. CDR1 SGHTA and CDR2 FQGNSA come from the germline V gene. CDR3 length: 16 amino acids. The CDR3 DNA is TGTGCCAGCAGCTTATGGGATAGCGGGGGAACGGAGACCCAGTACTTC. It yields the protein CASSLWDSGGTETQYF.

The chain recombines TRBV5-1 with TRBJ2-4; D tentatively reads TRBD1 or TRBD2 (5 bases each). Germline V gives CDR1 SGHRS, CDR2 YFSETQ. The CDR3 is 12 residues long. Trimming left V 0 bases short and J 14 bases short, with 12 bases between. DNA for the CDR3: TGCGCCAGCAGCTTGGATCGGGGCGGAGAGTACTTC. This translates into CASSLDRGGEYF.

V usage is TRBV18 and J usage is TRBJ2-5, with D unresolved. The germline gives CDR1 KGHSH, CDR2 LQKENI. V gave up 4 bases and J gave up 0 bases, with 3 bases separating them. The CDR3 contains 12 residues. CDR3 sequence reads: CASSQYQETQYF. The CDR3 DNA sequence: TGTGCCAGCTCACAGTACCAAGAGACCCAGTACTTC.

The chain combines TRBV9 with TRBJ2-1; 9 bases agree with TRBD1. The trim removed 4 bases at V and 4 bases at J, leaving 6 bases unmatched. In germline, CDR1 is SGDLS, CDR2 YYNGEE. This CDR3 region has 15 residues. CDR3 bases: TGTGCCAGCAGCAACCCGGGGACAGGGTACAATGAGCAGTTCTTC. This gives the protein CASSNPGTGYNEQFF.

This sequence joins TRBV18 and TRBJ2-5; D remains unclear. The CDR3 contains 13 residues. Trimming pared 3 bases from V and 1 base from J, leaving 6 bases between. Germline assignment: CDR1 KGHSH and CDR2 LQKENI. The CDR3 nucleotides are TGTGCCAGCTCACCTCAGTTCCAAGAGACCCAGTACTTC. It yields the protein CASSPQFQETQYF.

CDR3 sequence reads: CASSPRRVSEAFF. The CDR3 coding sequence is TGTGCCAGCAGTCCGAGGCGGGTCTCTGAAGCTTTCTTT. The genes are TRBV27 and TRBJ1-1; D call uncertain. V was clipped by 5 bases and J by 6 bases, with 13 bases between them. The CDR3 spans 13 residues. In germline, CDR1 is MNHEY, CDR2 SMNVEV (reference sequence).

The chain employs TRBV10-3 and TRBJ2-1; D might be TRBD2 (6 bases). V was cut by 2 bases and J by 8 bases, with 19 bases left in between. Germline CDR1 is ENHRY and CDR2 is SYGVKD. The CDR3 totals 16 residues. CDR3 nucleotide sequence: TGTGCCATCAGTGAGACCCCCAGGGAGGTCAATCATGAGCAGTTCTTC. Its translation is CAISETPREVNHEQFF.

The V and J genes are TRBV11-3 and TRBJ2-3; possible D gene TRBD2, 5 bases. Germline CDR1 SGHNT, CDR2 YENEEA. This CDR3 comprises 14 residues. V dropped 5 bases and J dropped 4 bases, with 13 bases sitting between them. The CDR3 sequence: CASSVNGIPDTQYF. The CDR3 DNA sequence: TGTGCCAGCAGCGTTAACGGGATCCCAGATACGCAGTATTTT.

The genes are TRBV6-1 and TRBJ1-1, with 7 bases lining up with TRBD1. The CDR3 has 13 amino acids. The V and J ends lost 3 bases and 4 bases, in that order; junction bases with no gene match: 2. Germline CDR1 MNHNS, CDR2 SASEGT. CDR3: CASSDRGITEAFF. CDR3 in DNA: TGTGCCAGCAGTGACAGGGGGATCACTGAAGCTTTCTTT.

The V gene is TRBV7-9, the J gene TRBJ1-1, with D unresolved. The length of the CDR3 is 14 residues. V lost 1 base and J lost 5, with 11 bases in between. Looked up from germline, CDR1 is SEHNR and CDR2 is FQNEAQ (reference sequence). The CDR3 DNA follows: TGTGCCAGCAGCTTAGTTGGAATAGAGACTGAAGCTTTCTTT. Translating gives CASSLVGIETEAFF.

The chain is built from TRBV28 and TRBJ2-7; D call uncertain. The CDR3 has 10 residues. The germline V gene encodes CDR1 MDHEN and CDR2 SYDVKM. The V gene lost 2 bases and the J gene lost 9 bases, with 5 bases spanning the gap. CDR3 amino acids: CASSLVGQYF. As DNA, the CDR3 is TGTGCCAGCAGTTTAGTTGGGCAGTACTTC.

This chain connects TRBV29-1 to TRBJ2-7, with 7 bases matching TRBD1. Trimming took 6 bases from V and 0 from J; bases not matched to a gene: 8. Germline V lookup: CDR1 SQVTM, CDR2 ANQGSEA. The CDR3 sequence is 14 residues long. The chain's CDR3 is CSVADRALSYEQYF. As DNA, the CDR3 is TGCAGCGTCGCTGACAGGGCACTCTCCTACGAGCAGTACTTC.

The rearrangement joins TRBV4-1 to TRBJ1-1, with unresolved D. The CDR3 length is 13 residues. Trimming stripped 5 bases from V and 0 bases from J, with 7 bases between. Germline values: CDR1 MGHRA, CDR2 YSYEKL. The CDR3 loop reads CASSGSVNTEAFF. The CDR3 region has the DNA TGCGCCAGCAGCGGATCAGTGAACACTGAAGCTTTCTTT.

V is TRBV6-2 or TRBV6-3 and J is TRBJ2-7; the match to TRBD1 covers 10 bases. The J segment lost 4 bases and the V segment lost 5 bases, leaving 8 bases of the junction unmatched. Germline V lookup: CDR1 MNHEY, CDR2 SVGEGT. The CDR3 runs 15 residues. CDR3 nucleotides: TGTGCCAGCAGTGGACTGGGACAGGGGAGATACGAGCAGTACTTC. It encodes CASSGLGQGRYEQYF.

V is TRBV30 and J is TRBJ1-2, with a weak D call TRBD1 (6 bases). V shed 5 bases and J shed 5 bases, with 12 bases lying between them. This CDR3 region has 12 residues. The germline V gene encodes CDR1 GTSNPN and CDR2 SVGIG (reference sequence). The CDR3 DNA follows: TGTGCCTGGGAGGGAGGGGGTTATGGCTACACCTTC. Translation gives CAWEGGGYGYTF.

The genes are TRBV12-3 or TRBV12-4 and TRBJ1-4, with D possibly TRBD1 on 5 matching bases. Trimming cost V 6 bases and J 3 bases, with 8 bases left between them. The CDR3 covers 13 residues. DNA of the CDR3: TGTGCCAGCAGCGACAGCTCTAATGAAAAACTGTTTTTT. Protein sequence: CASSDSSNEKLFF.

This sequence joins TRBV9 and TRBJ1-5; D might be TRBD1 (6 bases). The V end was cut by 3 bases, the J end by 4 bases, with 14 bases between. This CDR3 has 15 amino acids. CDR1 is SGDLS and CDR2 is YYNGEE in the germline V gene. The CDR3 coding sequence is TGTGCCAGCAGCGCCCACATGGACAGTAATCAGCCCCAGCATTTT. Translated, it gives CASSAHMDSNQPQHF.

This clone was recorded once. The genes are TRBV19 and TRBJ2-7; D ambiguous. V was trimmed by 4 bases and J by 6 bases, leaving 7 bases between them. The germline V gene encodes CDR1 LNHDA and CDR2 SQIVND (reference sequence). CDR3 size: 11 residues. CDR3 protein: CASSKGLEQYF. CDR3 DNA sequence: TGTGCCAGTAGTAAAGGGCTCGAGCAGTACTTC.

The chain uses TRBV7-9 and TRBJ2-1, with D tentatively TRBD1 (6 bases). The CDR3 runs 15 residues. Germline CDR1 SEHNR, CDR2 FQNEAQ (reference sequence). The V end was cut by 4 bases, the J end by 0 bases, with 10 bases between. The CDR3 DNA follows: TGTGCCAGCAGCTCGCTACAGGGCTCCTACAATGAGCAGTTCTTC. It encodes CASSSLQGSYNEQFF.

This chain links TRBV28 with TRBJ2-1; D is ambiguous. With 4 bases removed from V and 6 bases from J, the gap between germline ends came to 13 bases. The CDR3 is 14 residues long. Germline CDR1 and CDR2: MDHEN and SYDVKM. CDR3 sequence (DNA): TGTGCCAGCAGTTCCCCCCTTCGAGTCAATGAGCAGTTCTTC. Its protein is CASSSPLRVNEQFF.

The genes are TRBV7-8 and TRBJ2-1, with TRBD2 matching 15 bases. In germline, CDR1 is SGHVS, CDR2 FQNEAQ. CDR3 length: 16 residues. The junction had 2 bases not matched to a gene; V was cut back by 4 bases and J by 4 bases. CDR3 sequence reads: CASSWTSGRGYNEQFF. For the CDR3, the DNA is TGTGCCAGCAGCTGGACTAGCGGGAGGGGTTACAATGAGCAGTTCTTC.

V gene TRBV7-8 combines with J gene TRBJ2-7; 7 nucleotides match TRBD1. From germline, CDR1 is SGHVS and CDR2 FQNEAQ. V was clipped by 4 bases and J by 2 bases; unmatched bases: 5. There are 14 residues in the CDR3. The CDR3 sequence is CASSSRGFTYEQYF. The CDR3 DNA is TGTGCCAGCAGCTCCAGGGGGTTCACCTACGAGCAGTACTTC.

This chain links TRBV7-2 with TRBJ1-5; unclear D gene. The germline V gene has CDR1 SGHTA and CDR2 FQGNSA. The V end lost 3 bases, the J end lost 5 bases, and 11 bases lay between the germline ends. The CDR3 consists of 14 residues. Written as DNA, the CDR3 is TGTGCCAGCAGCTTGGCGGGCAGCTATCAGCCCCAGCATTTT. This sequence encodes CASSLAGSYQPQHF. Looking up the rest from reference TRBV7-2 and TRBJ1-5 gives the full variable domain: GAGVSQSPSNKVTEKGKDVELRCDPISGHTALYWYRQSLGQGLEFLIYFQGNSAPDKSGLPSDRFSAERTGGSVSTLTIQRTQQEDSAVYLCASSLAGSYQPQHFGDGTRLSIL.

V is TRBV6-2 or TRBV6-3 and J is TRBJ2-7; D is ambiguous. The CDR3 is 14 amino acids. Trimming stripped 0 bases from V and 3 bases from J, with 9 bases between. CDR1 MNHEY and CDR2 SVGEGT come from the germline V gene. CDR3: CASSYSGIFYEQYF. DNA for the CDR3: TGTGCCAGCAGTTACTCCGGCATATTCTACGAGCAGTACTTC.

This chain joins TRBV5-1 and TRBJ2-3; D not certain. CDR3 length: 15 residues. CDR1 and CDR2 from the germline V gene are SGHRS and YFSETQ. V lost 4 bases to trimming and J lost 3 bases, with 15 bases between them. This CDR3 reads CASSIGSVGTDTQYF. The DNA for the CDR3 is TGCGCCAGCAGCATAGGATCGGTCGGTACAGATACGCAGTATTTT.

This chain connects TRBV11-3 to TRBJ2-7; 8 bases are a match to TRBD1. The CDR3 loop spans 14 amino acids. V was pared by 5 bases and J by 1 base, with 4 bases of the junction left unmatched. In germline, CDR1 is SGHNT, CDR2 YENEEA. The CDR3 bases are TGTGCCAGCAGCCCCCGGGACAGGTCCTACGAGCAGTACTTC. It codes for CASSPRDRSYEQYF.

This clone was detected only a few times. This chain uses TRBV7-2 with TRBJ1-3; no clear D gene. Between the trimmed V and J ends, which lost 3 bases and 0 bases, there was a span of 6 bases. Per the germline V gene, CDR1 is SGHTA and CDR2 is FQGNSA. This CDR3 region has 14 residues. The CDR3 DNA sequence: TGTGCCAGCAGCTTTATGAACTCTGGAAACACCATATATTTT. Protein sequence: CASSFMNSGNTIYF.

The chain uses TRBV24-1 and TRBJ2-1; D remains unclear. Trimming removed 8 bases at V and 4 bases at J, with 8 bases between. Germline V gene lookup returns CDR1 KGHDR and CDR2 SFDVKD. This CDR3 region has 12 residues. CDR3: CATINSYNEQFF. CDR3 nucleotides: TGTGCCACCATAAACAGTTACAATGAGCAGTTCTTC.

The chain uses TRBV19 and TRBJ2-7; TRBD1 aligns across 7 bases. The germline gives CDR1 LNHDA, CDR2 SQIVND (reference sequence). The trim removed 4 bases at V and 5 bases at J, leaving 8 bases unmatched. The CDR3 runs to 14 residues. The CDR3 DNA follows: TGTGCCAGTAGTACAAGACAGGGAAACAACGAGCAGTACTTC. Translating gives CASSTRQGNNEQYF.

This clone was picked up a small number of times. The J gene is TRBJ2-5, the V gene TRBV18; D may be TRBD1 (5 bases). V was pared by 3 bases and J by 2 bases, with 10 bases between. Germline assignment: CDR1 KGHSH and CDR2 LQKENI. The CDR3 has 14 amino acids. CDR3: CASSPQQGQETQYF. Here the CDR3 DNA reads TGTGCCAGCTCACCCCAGCAGGGTCAAGAGACCCAGTACTTC.

CDR3 region: CASSRQGVETQYF. The CDR3 DNA is TGTGCCAGCAGCCGTCAGGGGGTTGAGACCCAGTACTTC. J is TRBJ2-5 and V is TRBV2; TRBD1 aligns across 7 bases. The CDR3 totals 13 residues. CDR1 and CDR2 (germline): SNHLY, FYNNEI. The trim removed 6 bases at V and 5 bases at J, leaving 6 bases unmatched.

The chain carries TRBV6-6 and TRBJ1-5; tentatively, D is TRBD1 (5 bases). Germline loops: CDR1 MNHNY, CDR2 SVGAGI (reference sequence). V gave up 5 bases and J gave up 4 bases, with 12 bases separating them. The CDR3 covers 14 residues. CDR3 sequence (DNA): TGTGCCAGCAGTCCCCAGGGTGTTAATCAGCCCCAGCATTTT. This gives the protein CASSPQGVNQPQHF.